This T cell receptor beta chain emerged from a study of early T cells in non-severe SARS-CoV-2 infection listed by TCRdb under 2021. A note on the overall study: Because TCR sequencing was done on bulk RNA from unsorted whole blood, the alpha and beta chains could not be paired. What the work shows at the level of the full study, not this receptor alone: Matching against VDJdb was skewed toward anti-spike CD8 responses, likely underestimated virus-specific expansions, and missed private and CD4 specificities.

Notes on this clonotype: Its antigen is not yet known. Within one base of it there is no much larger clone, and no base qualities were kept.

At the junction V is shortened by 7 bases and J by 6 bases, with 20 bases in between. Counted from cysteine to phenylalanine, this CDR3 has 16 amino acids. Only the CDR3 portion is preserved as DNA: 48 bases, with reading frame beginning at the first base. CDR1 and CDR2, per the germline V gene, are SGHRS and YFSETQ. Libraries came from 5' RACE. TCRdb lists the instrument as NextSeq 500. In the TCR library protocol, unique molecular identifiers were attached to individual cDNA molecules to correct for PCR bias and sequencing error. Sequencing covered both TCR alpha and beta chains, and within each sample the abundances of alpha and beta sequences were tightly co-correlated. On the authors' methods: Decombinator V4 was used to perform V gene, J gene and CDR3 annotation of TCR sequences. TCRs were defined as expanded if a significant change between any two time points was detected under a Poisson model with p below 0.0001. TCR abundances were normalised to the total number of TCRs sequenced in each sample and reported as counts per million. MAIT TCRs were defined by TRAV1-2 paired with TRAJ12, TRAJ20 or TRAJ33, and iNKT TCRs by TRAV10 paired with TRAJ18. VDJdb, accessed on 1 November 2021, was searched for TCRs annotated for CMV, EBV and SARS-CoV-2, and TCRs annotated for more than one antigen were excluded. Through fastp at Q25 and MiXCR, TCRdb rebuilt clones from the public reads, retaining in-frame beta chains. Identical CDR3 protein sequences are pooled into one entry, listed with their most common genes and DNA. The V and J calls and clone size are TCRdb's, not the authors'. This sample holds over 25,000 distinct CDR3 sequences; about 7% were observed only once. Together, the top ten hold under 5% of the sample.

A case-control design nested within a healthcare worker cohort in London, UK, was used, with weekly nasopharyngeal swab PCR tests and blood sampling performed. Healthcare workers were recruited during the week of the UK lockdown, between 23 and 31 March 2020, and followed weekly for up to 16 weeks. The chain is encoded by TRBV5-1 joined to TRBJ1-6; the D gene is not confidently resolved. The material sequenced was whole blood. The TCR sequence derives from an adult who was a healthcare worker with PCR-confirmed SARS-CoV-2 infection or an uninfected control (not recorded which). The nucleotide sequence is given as TGCGCCAGCGCAGAAACTAATACAGCGACTAATTCACCCCTCCACTTT. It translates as CASAETNTATNSPLHF. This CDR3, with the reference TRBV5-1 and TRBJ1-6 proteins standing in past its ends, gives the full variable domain KAGVTQTPRYLIKTRGQQVTLSCSPISGHRSVSWYQQTPGQGLQFLFEYFSETQRNKGNFPGRFSGRQFSNSRSEMNVSTLELGDSALYLCASAETNTATNSPLHFGNGTRLTVT.